Presented here are 3 T cell receptor beta chains from one specimen sequenced in a study of T cell responses to AZD1222 COVID-19 vaccine. Sequenced by immunoSEQ multiplex PCR; TCRdb stores in-frame clones only, minus some. This sample yields about 140,000 clones, of which 85% to 95% are seen a single time; less than 0.95% belongs to the top ten. The specimen comprised peripheral blood, sampled on day 0 of MenACWY control vaccination. Every receptor here comes from an adult in good health.

This clone occurred a few times. The chain has TRBV11-1 and TRBJ2-7; 7 bases are shared with TRBD2. The V gene end was trimmed by 3 bases and the J gene end by 0 bases; junction bases not matched to a gene: 8. CDR1 is SGHAT and CDR2 is FQDESV in the germline V gene (reference sequence). The CDR3 extends over 16 amino acids. In nucleotides, the CDR3 is TGTGCCAGCAGCTTGGGGGGGGGATTCAGCTCCTACGAGCAGTACTTC. Translation gives CASSLGGGFSSYEQYF.

The sample holds a few counts of this clone. The genes are TRBV5-1 and TRBJ2-1; the match to TRBD2 covers 13 bases. This CDR3 is built from 18 residues. Germline assignment: CDR1 SGHRS and CDR2 YFSETQ. Trimming cost V 1 base and J 0 bases; bases outside gene matches: 4. CDR3 loop: CASSLMTSGGSSYNEQFF. In nucleotides, the CDR3 is TGCGCCAGCAGCTTGATGACTAGCGGGGGGAGCTCCTACAATGAGCAGTTCTTC.

V and J are TRBV7-2 and TRBJ1-2; 9 bases are shared with TRBD1. Germline V gene data show CDR1 as SGHTA and CDR2 as FQGNSA. The CDR3 spans 15 residues. J lost 5 bases, V lost 6 bases, and 10 bases had no gene match. CDR3 nucleotides: TGTGCCAGCAGGCCAGCCGGGACAGGGATTTATGGCTACACCTTC. It encodes CASRPAGTGIYGYTF.